Listed here are 29 T cell receptor beta chains from one sample, sequenced in a study of T cells in Graves' hyperthyroidism and ophthalmopathy. Amplification of TCR beta CDR3 regions was performed using RNA transcripts as template. The primer set for the first-round RT-PCR of the TCR CDR3 was HTBI. TCRdb fed the multiplex PCR reads into MiXCR, producing one record per CDR3 protein. The table shows hundreds of thousands of distinct CDR3 sequences, with 14% occurring only once. Specimen: blood. These receptors were taken from a woman aged 45-65 years with Graves' ophthalmopathy.

This clonotype showed up many times. This rearrangement joins TRBV7-9 to TRBJ2-1, with 10 bases that match TRBD2. In germline, CDR1 is SEHNR, CDR2 FQNEAQ (reference sequence). V lost 2 bases and J lost 3; bases outside the gene matches: 1. The CDR3 sequence is 15 residues long. The CDR3 nucleotides are TGTGCCAGCAGCTTAAGCGGGAGGGTCTACAATGAGCAGTTCTTC. Translation: CASSLSGRVYNEQFF.

Ten or more counts support this clonotype. This sequence joins TRBV5-1 and TRBJ2-1; no firm D call. The ends were cut back, 6 bases at V and 8 bases at J, with 24 bases in the middle. CDR3 size: 16 residues. CDR1 is SGHRS, CDR2 YFSETQ, per germline. CDR3 sequence: CASTDSWLGELDEQFF. As DNA, the CDR3 is TGCGCCAGCACCGATAGTTGGCTAGGAGAACTCGATGAGCAGTTCTTC. The whole variable domain, remainder taken from reference TRBV5-1 and TRBJ2-1, is KAGVTQTPRYLIKTRGQQVTLSCSPISGHRSVSWYQQTPGQGLQFLFEYFSETQRNKGNFPGRFSGRQFSNSRSEMNVSTLELGDSALYLCASTDSWLGELDEQFFGPGTRLTVL.

This clonotype came up many times. The V call is TRBV3-1, the J call TRBJ1-1, with D uncertain. CDR1 LGHDT and CDR2 YNNKEL come from the germline V gene (reference sequence). The CDR3 is 16 residues long. V was shortened by 0 bases and J by 1 base, with 12 bases between the two germline ends. CDR3 sequence reads: CASSQDPVGPNTEAFF. CDR3 nucleotide sequence: TGTGCCAGCAGCCAAGATCCAGTAGGCCCGAACACTGAAGCTTTCTTT.

This sequence joins TRBV30 and TRBJ2-7; D is undetermined. V gave up 3 bases and J gave up 6 bases, with 21 bases separating them. Germline CDR1 reads GTSNPN; CDR2 reads SVGIG (reference sequence). The CDR3 length is 15 residues. The CDR3 DNA is TGTGCCTGGAGAAAAGGTACCCTAAATTTCGGCGAGCAGTACTTC. Residues: CAWRKGTLNFGEQYF.

The V call is TRBV30, the J call TRBJ2-7, with D unresolved. The germline V gene encodes CDR1 GTSNPN and CDR2 SVGIG (reference sequence). This CDR3 has 12 amino acids. Trimming removed 0 bases at V and 7 bases at J, with 10 bases between. The CDR3 nucleotides are TGTGCCTGGAGTGTGATGGGCGGAGAGCAGTACTTC. It translates to CAWSVMGGEQYF.

This clonotype was picked up many times. V is TRBV10-3 and J is TRBJ1-2; D remains unclear. This CDR3 comprises 12 residues. V lost 4 bases and J lost 1, with 4 bases in between. Germline CDR1 and CDR2: ENHRY and SYGVKD. The CDR3 sequence is CAISVDNYGYTF. CDR3 nucleotide sequence: TGTGCCATCAGTGTGGATAACTATGGCTACACCTTC.

The gene calls are TRBV6-6 and TRBJ2-4; 10 bases map to TRBD2. The CDR3 has 17 amino acids. Germline CDR1 is MNHNY and CDR2 is SVGAGI (reference sequence). The ends lost 2 bases at V and 0 bases at J; junction bases unmatched: 4. The CDR3 sequence is CASSYSTSGIAKNIQYF. In nucleotides, the CDR3 is TGTGCCAGCAGTTACAGCACTAGCGGGATAGCCAAAAACATTCAGTACTTC.

This clonotype was seen ten or more times. The chain combines TRBV12-3 or TRBV12-4 with TRBJ1-3; 9 nucleotides match TRBD1. The CDR3 length is 17 residues. V gave up 4 bases and J gave up 0 bases; unmatched junction bases: 7. CDR3: CASSWGTGTNSGNTIYF. As DNA, the CDR3 is TGTGCCAGCAGTTGGGGGACAGGGACCAACTCTGGAAACACCATATATTTT.

At least ten counts were recorded for this clonotype. The genes are TRBV5-1 and TRBJ2-1; 8 nucleotides line up with TRBD2. This CDR3 comprises 15 residues. After removal of 4 bases from V and 5 bases from J, the junction contained 8 bases not matched to a gene. Germline V gene data show CDR1 as SGHRS and CDR2 as YFSETQ. CDR3 nucleotides: TGCGCCAGCAGCGTATTAGCGGGACCCCACAATGAGCAGTTCTTC. This translates into CASSVLAGPHNEQFF. Combining the CDR3 with reference TRBV5-1 and TRBJ2-1 gives the whole variable domain KAGVTQTPRYLIKTRGQQVTLSCSPISGHRSVSWYQQTPGQGLQFLFEYFSETQRNKGNFPGRFSGRQFSNSRSEMNVSTLELGDSALYLCASSVLAGPHNEQFFGPGTRLTVL.

At least ten counts were recorded for this clonotype. CDR3 in DNA: TGTGCCAGCAGTCGCTGGGGAACATTGGGGCAAGAGACCCAGTACTTC. The encoded protein is CASSRWGTLGQETQYF. The V and J genes are TRBV28 and TRBJ2-5; D is unresolved. CDR1 is MDHEN, CDR2 SYDVKM, per germline. This CDR3 spans 16 amino acids. V lost 5 bases and J 2 bases, leaving 18 bases between the germline ends. The full variable domain, rest sourced from reference TRBV28 and TRBJ2-5, is DVKVTQSSRYLVKRTGEKVFLECVQDMDHENMFWYRQDPGLGLRLIYFSYDVKMKEKGDIPEGYSVSREKKERFSLILESASTNQTSMYLCASSRWGTLGQETQYFGPGTRLLVL.

There are many counts of this clonotype. The V and J genes are TRBV6-2 or TRBV6-3 and TRBJ2-5; 7 nucleotides align to TRBD1. The CDR3 has 14 residues. Trimming took 7 bases from V and 4 from J; bases not matched to a gene: 9. CDR1 is MNHEY and CDR2 is SVGEGT in the germline V gene. The CDR3 bases are TGTGCCAGCAACCGCAGACAGGGCGTAGAGACCCAGTACTTC. Its protein product is CASNRRQGVETQYF.

Ten or more counts support this clonotype. This chain joins TRBV2 and TRBJ2-5, with D perhaps matching TRBD1 or TRBD2 (5 bases each). This CDR3 comprises 15 residues. Germline assignment: CDR1 SNHLY and CDR2 FYNNEI. V gave up 6 bases and J gave up 4 bases, with 18 bases separating them. The CDR3 here is CASRDPGTLGETQYF. The DNA for the CDR3 is TGTGCCAGCAGGGACCCCGGGACCCTGGGAGAGACCCAGTACTTC.

This clonotype has just a few counts. The chain combines TRBV7-9 with TRBJ1-2; 8 bases fit TRBD1. Germline CDR1 is SEHNR and CDR2 is FQNEAQ (reference sequence). The trim removed 5 bases at V and 7 bases at J, leaving 12 bases unmatched. The CDR3 spans 15 residues. CDR3 bases: TGTGCCAGCAGCGGAGAGGACAGGGCGGTGGTTGGCTACACCTTC. It codes for CASSGEDRAVVGYTF.

This clonotype was counted many times. The chain joins TRBV20-1 to TRBJ2-5; D unresolved. Trimming cost V 0 bases and J 5 bases, with 13 bases left between them. Germline assignment: CDR1 DFQATT and CDR2 SNEGSKA (reference sequence). The CDR3 spans 14 residues. CDR3 region: CSARDLRTAETQYF. The CDR3 coding sequence is TGCAGTGCTAGAGATCTTCGGACCGCGGAGACCCAGTACTTC.

This clonotype was seen ten or more times. This chain links TRBV20-1 with TRBJ1-2; 11 positions agree with TRBD1. The CDR3 loop spans 12 amino acids. Germline V gene sequence: CDR1 DFQATT, CDR2 SNEGSKA (reference sequence). The trim removed 6 bases at V and 6 bases at J, leaving 3 bases unmatched. The CDR3 loop is CSARDRGDGYTF. The CDR3 DNA sequence: TGCAGTGCCCGGGACAGGGGGGATGGCTACACCTTC.

This clonotype was counted many times. The chain combines TRBV3-1 with TRBJ2-7, with TRBD1 identical over 7 bases. Germline lookup yields CDR1 LGHDT and CDR2 YNNKEL (reference sequence). The CDR3 has 13 residues. J was trimmed by 5 bases and V by 0 bases; bases with no gene match: 1. In nucleotides, the CDR3 is TGTGCCAGCAGCCAAGATCAGGGGGACGAGCAGTACTTC. Translated, it gives CASSQDQGDEQYF.

In its sample, this clonotype was seen many times. V and J are TRBV5-1 and TRBJ2-2; TRBD2 matches at 11 bases. The germline CDR1 and CDR2 sequences are SGHRS and YFSETQ. With 4 bases clipped from V and 6 bases from J, the junction kept 5 bases outside the gene matches. This CDR3 is 15 amino acids long. The CDR3 nucleotides read TGCGCCAGCAGCCCGGGACTAGCGGCGGCCGGGGAGCTGTTTTTT. Encoded protein: CASSPGLAAAGELFF.

This clonotype was seen many times. The chain recombines TRBV6-2 or TRBV6-3 with TRBJ2-5, with D hard to call. The CDR3 extends over 18 amino acids. CDR1 is MNHEY, CDR2 SVGEGT, per germline. V was shortened by 2 bases and J by 1 base, with 20 bases between the two germline ends. The CDR3: CASSYKPPASRIQETQYF. The CDR3 nucleotides are TGTGCCAGCAGTTACAAACCTCCTGCGTCCAGGATCCAAGAGACCCAGTACTTC.

This clonotype has a count of ten or more. The chain recombines TRBV13 with TRBJ2-5; the match to TRBD1 covers 11 bases. The CDR3 covers 17 residues. V dropped 4 bases and J dropped 1; count of bases not matched to a gene: 8. Germline V gene sequence: CDR1 PRHDT, CDR2 FYEKMQ (reference sequence). The CDR3: CASSSPPGTGGQETQYF. Here the CDR3 DNA reads TGTGCCAGCAGCTCCCCCCCCGGGACAGGGGGCCAAGAGACCCAGTACTTC. Filled out from reference TRBV13 and TRBJ2-5, the complete variable domain reads AAGVIQSPRHLIKEKRETATLKCYPIPRHDTVYWYQQGPGQDPQFLISFYEKMQSDKGSIPDRFSAQQFSDYHSELNMSSLELGDSALYFCASSSPPGTGGQETQYFGPGTRLLVL.

This clonotype was seen more than once but under ten times. The chain combines TRBV20-1 with TRBJ2-1; possible D gene TRBD2, 6 bases. Deletions cut 0 bases from V and 8 bases from J, with 11 bases between. The length of the CDR3 is 13 residues. Germline V gene data show CDR1 as DFQATT and CDR2 as SNEGSKA (reference sequence). The CDR3 loop is CSARDTGTDEQFF. The CDR3 DNA is TGCAGTGCTAGAGATACCGGGACTGATGAGCAGTTCTTC.

This clonotype has a count of ten or more. V is TRBV7-3 and J is TRBJ2-3, with D perhaps TRBD1 or TRBD2 (5 bases each). The CDR3 is 15 residues long. The V gene's germline CDR1 is SGHTA and CDR2 FQGTGA. Trimming took off 3 bases at V and 0 bases at J, with 10 bases between the two ends. The chain's CDR3 is CASSFGTKSTDTQYF. The CDR3 DNA reads as TGTGCCAGCAGCTTCGGGACGAAGAGCACAGATACGCAGTATTTT.

V is TRBV30 and J is TRBJ2-2; D perhaps matches TRBD1 (5 bases). Germline loops: CDR1 GTSNPN, CDR2 SVGIG (reference sequence). The CDR3 is 15 amino acids. V lost 0 bases, J lost 7 bases, and 15 bases lay in between. The CDR3 bases are TGTGCCTGGAGTGTACTTCAGGGATTCGGCGGGGAGCTGTTTTTT. This codes for CAWSVLQGFGGELFF.

This clonotype came up many times. The chain joins TRBV28 to TRBJ2-7, with 8 bases that match TRBD1. Germline values: CDR1 MDHEN, CDR2 SYDVKM. V was pared by 6 bases and J by 4 bases, with 8 bases of the junction left unmatched. The CDR3 sequence is 14 residues long. The CDR3 bases are TGTGCCAGCAGAGGGACAGGCGAAATATACGAGCAGTACTTC. This gives the protein CASRGTGEIYEQYF.

The chain links TRBV28 to TRBJ1-3, with D hard to call. The CDR3 runs 15 residues. Germline CDR1 and CDR2: MDHEN and SYDVKM. Between the trimmed V and J ends, which lost 6 bases and 1 base, there was a span of 13 bases. CDR3 amino acids: CASSSHGESGNTIYF. The CDR3 DNA sequence: TGTGCCAGCAGCTCCCACGGGGAGTCTGGAAACACCATATATTTT.

This clonotype was counted between two and nine times. The chain is built from TRBV20-1 and TRBJ2-5; possible D gene TRBD2, 5 bases. From germline, CDR1 is DFQATT and CDR2 SNEGSKA (reference sequence). CDR3 length equals 9 residues. CDR3 in DNA: TGCAGAGTCGGAGGGACCCAGTACTTC. Protein product: CRVGGTQYF.

This clonotype was recorded a few times. The V call is TRBV10-3, the J call TRBJ2-7; 11 nucleotides line up with TRBD1. The V gene end was trimmed by 4 bases and the J gene end by 6 bases; junction bases not matched to a gene: 8. The CDR3 runs 15 residues. The germline CDR1 and CDR2 sequences are ENHRY and SYGVKD. CDR3 sequence (DNA): TGTGCCATCAGTGGAGCGGGACAGGGGGTGGTCGAGCAGTACTTC. This sequence encodes CAISGAGQGVVEQYF.

A note on this clonotype: Just one base apart from a much larger clone, this may be a read error. The chain joins TRBV5-1 to TRBJ2-1; 12 nucleotides agree with TRBD2. Germline V gene data show CDR1 as SGHRS and CDR2 as YFSETQ. This CDR3 contains 15 residues. The CDR3 nucleotides are TGCGCCGGCAGACAGACTAGCGGGAGTAACAATGAGCAGTTCTTC. Its translation: CAGRQTSGSNNEQFF.

In its sample, this clonotype was seen many times. The chain carries TRBV12-3 or TRBV12-4 and TRBJ2-1; 11 bases align to TRBD2. V lost 6 bases, J lost 4 bases, and 11 bases stayed unmatched. The CDR3 is 17 amino acids. The CDR3 region has the DNA TGTGCCAGCAGACCACATAGCGGGAGGGCCGGGTACAATGAGCAGTTCTTC. Translated: CASRPHSGRAGYNEQFF.

This clonotype was seen more than once but under ten times. The chain links TRBV19 to TRBJ2-3; D remains ambiguous. The germline gives CDR1 LNHDA, CDR2 SQIVND (reference sequence). The CDR3 extends over 15 amino acids. The ends were cut back, 4 bases at V and 0 bases at J, with 11 bases in the middle. The CDR3 here is CASSTAGRSTDTQYF. The CDR3, as DNA: TGTGCCAGTAGTACCGCCGGCCGGAGCACAGATACGCAGTATTTT.